What follows is one T cell receptor beta chain and its context. This specimen belongs to a study of T cell changes during pregnancy in multiple sclerosis. Clones were sequenced by immunoSEQ multiplex PCR, and TCRdb holds only the in-frame ones, with some missing. The sample records about 48,000 clones, approximately 92% being singletons. Germline trimming cut 3 bases from V and 8 bases from J; bases unmatched to any gene: 8. Germline loops: CDR1 KGHSH, CDR2 LQKENI. CDR3 length equals 15 residues. This specimen was CD4+ T cells from peripheral blood mononuclear cells, taken in the second trimester of pregnancy. This TCR was sampled from a female donor in good health, enrolled as a control in a pregnancy study. The chain joins TRBV18 to TRBJ2-1; 9 bases line up with TRBD1. CDR3 sequence (DNA): TGTGCCAGCTCACCGCCCGGGACAGGGTGGGATGAGCAGTTCTTC. As protein: CASSPPGTGWDEQFF.